This TCR beta chain stems from a study of human T cells and chemical hapten exposure. Turning to the study itself: The scalp of each patient received a weekly diphenylcyclopropenone dose for the full approximately 24-week study. Patch tests put 0.01% DPC on the upper back, and the results were checked at 6 days.

Germline CDR1 and CDR2: DFQATT and SNEGSKA (reference sequence). The CDR3 covers 13 residues. Trimming cost V 0 bases and J 7 bases, with 12 bases left between them. Time point: patch test 1, 2 weeks after DPC sensitization. Indicated treatment: therapeutic diphenylcyclopropenone sensitization with weekly scalp DPC. Each patch-test visit's blood sample preceded patch application. Overall study findings and caveats: Patch test score tracked positively with PT1 expanded TCR counts.

With respect to this clonotype: Its matching antigen is unknown.

TCRdb itself ran the RACE reads through MiXCR, one entry per CDR3 protein. The table records 180,000 or so distinct CDR3 sequences, about a fifth of them present only once. The material was whole blood, obtained in connection with sensitization to the hapten diphenylcyclopropenone (DPC). The chain carries TRBV20-1 and TRBJ1-2; D not certain. The receptor was isolated from a woman in her fifties or sixties with alopecia areata. Some clones in this sample may be carry-over from other donors' samples. CDR3 DNA sequence: TGCAGTGCTAGAGACGGGTCCGGAAGTGGCTACACCTTC. Residues: CSARDGSGSGYTF.